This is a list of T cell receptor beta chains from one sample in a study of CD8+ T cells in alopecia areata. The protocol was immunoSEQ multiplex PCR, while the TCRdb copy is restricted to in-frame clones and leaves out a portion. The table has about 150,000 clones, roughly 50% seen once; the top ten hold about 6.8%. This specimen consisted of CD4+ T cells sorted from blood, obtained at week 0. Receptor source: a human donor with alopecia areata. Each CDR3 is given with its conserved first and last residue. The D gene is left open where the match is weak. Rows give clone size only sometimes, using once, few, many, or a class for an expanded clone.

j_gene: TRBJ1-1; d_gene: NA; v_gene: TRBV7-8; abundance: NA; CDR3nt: TGTGCCAGCAGCCAACGGACGTTCTCTGAAGCTTTCTTT; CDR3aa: CASSQRTFSEAFF
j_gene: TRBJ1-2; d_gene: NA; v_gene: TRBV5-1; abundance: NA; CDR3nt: TGCGCCAGCAGCTTGGGAGGGGACTATGGCTACACCTTC; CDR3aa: CASSLGGDYGYTF
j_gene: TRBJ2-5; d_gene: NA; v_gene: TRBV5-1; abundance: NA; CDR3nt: TGCGCCAGCGGATCCCCTTCGGAAGAGACCCAGTACTTC; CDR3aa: CASGSPSEETQYF
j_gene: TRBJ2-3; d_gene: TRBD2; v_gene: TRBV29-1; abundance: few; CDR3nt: TGCAGCGTTGAAGGGCTAGCGGGGGGGAGCACAGATACGCAGTATTTT; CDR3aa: CSVEGLAGGSTDTQYF
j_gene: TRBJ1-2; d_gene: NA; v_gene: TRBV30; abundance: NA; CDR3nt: TGTGCCTGGAGCCCCCGGGGGGCAGAAGCTAACTATGGCTACACCTTC; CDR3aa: CAWSPRGAEANYGYTF
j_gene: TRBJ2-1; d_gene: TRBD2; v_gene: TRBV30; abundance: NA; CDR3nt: TGTGCCTCCGGGACTAGCTTTTACAATGAGCAGTTCTTC; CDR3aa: CASGTSFYNEQFF
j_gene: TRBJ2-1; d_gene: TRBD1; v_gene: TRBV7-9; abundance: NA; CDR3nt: TGTGCCAGCAGACCCTGGACAGGGAGCTCCTACAATGAGCAGTTCTTC; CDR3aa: CASRPWTGSSYNEQFF
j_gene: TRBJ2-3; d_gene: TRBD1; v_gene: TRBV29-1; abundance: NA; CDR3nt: TGCAGCGCGCGCAGGGGGAACGCAGATACGCAGTATTTT; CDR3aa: CSARRGNADTQYF
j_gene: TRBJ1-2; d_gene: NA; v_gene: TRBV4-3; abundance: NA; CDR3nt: TGCGCCAGCAGCCAAGATTTGGGGGGTCCGTATGGCTACACCTTC; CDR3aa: CASSQDLGGPYGYTF
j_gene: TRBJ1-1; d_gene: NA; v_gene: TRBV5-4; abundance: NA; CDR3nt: TGTGCCAGCAGCTTGGCCAGGGCGAACACTGAAGCTTTCTTT; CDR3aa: CASSLARANTEAFF
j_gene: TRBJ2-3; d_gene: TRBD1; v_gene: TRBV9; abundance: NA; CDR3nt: TGTGCCAGCAGCGTAGGGACAGGGGGAGATACGCAGTATTTT; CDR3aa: CASSVGTGGDTQYF
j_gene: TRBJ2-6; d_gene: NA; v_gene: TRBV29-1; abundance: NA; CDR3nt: TGCAGCGTTGAAGGGAGGGCGGGGGCCTCTGGGGCCAACGTCCTGACTTTC; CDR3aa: CSVEGRAGASGANVLTF
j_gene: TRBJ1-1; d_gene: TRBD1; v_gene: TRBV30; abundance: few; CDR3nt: TGTGCCCGGACAGGCATGAACACTGAAGCTTTCTTT; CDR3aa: CARTGMNTEAFF
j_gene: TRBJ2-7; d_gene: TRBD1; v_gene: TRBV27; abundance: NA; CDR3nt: TGTGCCAGCAGCCCAGACAGGGGCAGCGAGCAGTACTTC; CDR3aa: CASSPDRGSEQYF
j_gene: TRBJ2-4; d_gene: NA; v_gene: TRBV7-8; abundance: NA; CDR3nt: TGTGCCAGCAGCTTTGAGGGTTTCGCCAAAAACATTCAGTACTTC; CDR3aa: CASSFEGFAKNIQYF
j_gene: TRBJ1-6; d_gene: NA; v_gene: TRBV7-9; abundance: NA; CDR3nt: TGTGCCCAGTATGTTGGGACCCAGGTTGGTTCACCCCTCCACTTT; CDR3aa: CAQYVGTQVGSPLHF